This TCR beta chain was documented in a study of T-cell reconstitution after alpha-beta-depleted transplantation in children. The V end was cut by 6 bases, the J end by 6 bases, with 7 bases between. CDR3 size: 10 residues. The germline V gene has CDR1 DFQATT and CDR2 SNEGSKA (reference sequence). Preparing the TCRbeta library involved the use of unique molecular identifiers. TCRdb ran MiXCR on the PCR reads and lists one entry per CDR3 protein. The repertoire consists of more than 20,000 distinct CDR3 sequences, with roughly a tenth occurring once and the leading ten covering 20% to 30%. In this sample, this clonotype turned up many times.

The chain is built from TRBV20-1 and TRBJ2-3; D perhaps matches TRBD1 (5 bases). The specimen was PBMCs from the stem cell graft donor, collected from the stem cell graft. This sequence originates from a human donor who donated a stem cell graft to a child with chronic granulomatous disease. As DNA, the CDR3 is TGCAGTGCCAGGGTGGATACGCAGTATTTT. Translating gives CSARVDTQYF.